One and the same sample provided the 27 T cell receptor beta chains below, sequenced in a study of tissue T cells after allogeneic stem cell transplantation. Sequencing was performed with immunoSEQ multiplex PCR; in TCRdb, only in-frame clones are kept and a portion is missing. The profile covers approximately 45,000 clones, with about 73% appearing a single time and around 0.5% taken by the ten largest. Sequences were obtained from sorted cells pooled from one or two spleens. Receptors originate from a pool of C57BL/6 mice in good health.

This clone was detected a few times. The gene names given are mouse names. The DNA ends 1 residue before the CDR3 does, and the rest of the CDR3 is filled in from the germline J gene. This specimen includes other DNA sequences encoding the same CDR3. The rearrangement uses TRBV19 and TRBJ2-7; 11 bases map to TRBD1. This CDR3 spans 14 amino acids. With 5 bases clipped from V and 3 bases from J, the junction kept 4 bases outside the gene matches. CDR1 is FNHDT and CDR2 is SITEND in the germline V gene (reference sequence). CDR3 DNA (partial): TGTGCCAGCAGCCCCGGGACAGGGGGCTATGAACAGTAC. Translating gives CASSPGTGGYEQY. From start to end, the CDR3 is CASSPGTGGYEQYF.

With regard to this clone: Genes and germline come from the mouse. Sequencing ends 1 residue short of the CDR3 end; the germline J gene provides the rest. The rearrangement links TRBV13-2 to TRBJ2-7, with 10 bases lining up with TRBD2. Germline V gene lookup returns CDR1 NNHNN and CDR2 SYGAGS (reference sequence). Trimming at V came to 3 bases and at J to 6 bases, leaving 3 bases not matched to a gene. The CDR3 has 13 amino acids. CDR3 DNA, as far as it was read: TGTGCCAGCGGTGTGGCTGGGGGGGCTGAACAGTAC. Residues: CASGVAGGAEQY. The full CDR3 sequence reads CASGVAGGAEQYF.

In this sample, this clone turned up a few times. Gene names are mouse gene names. CDR3 DNA, as far as it was read: TGTGCCAGCAGTATGACTGGGGGTCAAAACACCTTGTAC. It codes for CASSMTGGQNTLY. The CDR3 in its entirety is CASSMTGGQNTLYF. The chain joins TRBV19 to TRBJ2-4; 8 bases are a match to TRBD2. The DNA ends 1 residue before the CDR3 does, and the rest of the CDR3 is filled in from the germline J gene. In germline, CDR1 is FNHDT, CDR2 SITEND (reference sequence). The CDR3 runs to 14 residues. V was pared by 2 bases and J by 1 base, with 0 bases of the junction left unmatched.

As concerns this clone: Genes and germline are mouse. The read comes to an end 1 residue before the CDR3 does, leaving the germline J gene to fill in the end. The V gene is TRBV13-3, the J gene TRBJ2-7, with 7 bases matching TRBD1. The CDR3 runs 11 residues. The J segment lost 5 bases and the V segment lost 5 bases, leaving 1 base of the junction unmatched. CDR1 and CDR2 from the germline V gene are NNHDY and SYVADS. CDR3 in amino acids: CASRDRNEQYF. Incomplete CDR3 DNA: TGTGCCAGCAGGGACAGGAATGAACAGTAC.

Note on this clone: Mouse germline and gene names are used. Coverage ceases 1 residue before the CDR3 finishes, and the germline J gene fills in the end. V and J are TRBV3 and TRBJ1-4; possible D gene TRBD1, 6 bases. Looked up from germline, CDR1 is SNHLY and CDR2 is FYNGKV (reference sequence). The CDR3 totals 16 residues. The ends were cut back, 1 base at V and 0 bases at J, with 9 bases in the middle. CDR3 DNA, as far as it was read: TGTGCCAGCAGCTTAGAGGGGACATTTTCCAACGAAAGATTATTT. This encodes CASSLEGTFSNERLF. The complete CDR3 reads CASSLEGTFSNERLFF.

Comment on this clone: Gene names and germline refer to mouse. The read comes to an end 1 residue before the CDR3 does, leaving the germline J gene to fill in the end. This chain connects TRBV19 to TRBJ2-4, with a tentative D call TRBD1 (5 bases). Trimming took 2 bases from V and 0 from J, leaving 13 bases between them. CDR1 and CDR2 (germline): FNHDT, SITEND (reference sequence). This CDR3 spans 16 amino acids. The CDR3 region is CASSMLTGGSQNTLYF. CDR3 DNA (partial): TGTGCCAGCAGTATGCTAACAGGAGGGAGTCAAAACACCTTGTAC.

This clone was seen a few times. Here the gene names and germline are mouse. Sequencing ends 1 residue short of the CDR3 end; the germline J gene provides the rest. The rearrangement links TRBV13-1 to TRBJ1-5; maybe TRBD1 (5 bases). The V end lost 0 bases, the J end lost 6 bases, and 13 bases lay between the germline ends. The germline gives CDR1 NSHNY, CDR2 SYGAGN. The length of the CDR3 is 15 residues. CDR3 DNA, as far as it was read: TGTGCCAGCAGTGATGCACGGGGGTCCGCCCAGGCTCCGCTT. It is translated as CASSDARGSAQAPL. The complete CDR3 protein is CASSDARGSAQAPLF.

This clone was recorded only once. Mouse names are used for the genes. From the germline J gene comes the end of the CDR3, since the read stops 1 residue before it. The rearrangement uses TRBV12-2 and TRBJ2-1; 10 bases map to TRBD2. Germline CDR1 is SGHLS and CDR2 is HYDKME. J was trimmed by 5 bases and V by 4 bases; bases with no gene match: 4. CDR3 size: 14 residues. The covered CDR3 bases are TGTGCCAGCTCCTCCGGGACTGGGGATGCTGAGCAGTTC. It encodes CASSSGTGDAEQF. The entire CDR3 is CASSSGTGDAEQFF.

Of note for this clone: The gene symbols are mouse symbols. Sequencing ends 1 residue short of the CDR3 end; the germline J gene provides the rest. V usage is TRBV19 and J usage is TRBJ1-1; D is perhaps TRBD1 (6 bases). Germline V CDR1 and CDR2: FNHDT, SITEND (reference sequence). V was clipped by 2 bases and J by 4 bases, with 9 bases between them. The CDR3 has 13 residues. The DNA read from the CDR3 is TGTGCCAGCAGTATCGACAGGAGCACAGAAGTCTTC. Protein: CASSIDRSTEVF. In full, the CDR3 reads CASSIDRSTEVFF.

Comments on this clone: Gene names and germline refer to mouse. The read halts 1 residue ahead of the CDR3 end, with the missing end drawn from the germline J gene. V usage is TRBV13-2 and J usage is TRBJ2-3; D is perhaps TRBD1 (6 bases). The CDR3 contains 11 residues. The germline V and J ends were trimmed by 9 bases and 6 bases, with 11 bases remaining between them. Germline lookup yields CDR1 NNHNN and CDR2 SYGAGS (reference sequence). This CDR3 reads CATRGEETLYF. The CDR3 DNA, read in part, is TGTGCCACCAGGGGCGAGGAAACGCTGTAT.

Points on this clone: These gene names are mouse names. The DNA ends 1 residue before the CDR3 does, and the rest of the CDR3 is filled in from the germline J gene. The chain is built from TRBV20 and TRBJ2-1; the D is unclear. Germline assignment: CDR1 GFQATS and CDR2 STVNSAI. V lost 6 bases to trimming and J lost 3 bases, with 9 bases between them. The CDR3 loop spans 12 amino acids. CDR3: CGARSSYAEQFF. CDR3 DNA (partial): TGTGGTGCGCGAAGCAGCTATGCTGAGCAGTTC.

The sample holds one count of this clone. Genes and germline come from the mouse. The sequence runs out 1 residue before the end of the CDR3; the remainder is reconstructed from the germline J gene. The V and J genes are TRBV5 and TRBJ2-7; possibly TRBD1 for D (6 bases). Germline CDR1 reads LGHNA; CDR2 reads YNLKQL (reference sequence). Trimming pared 2 bases from V and 0 bases from J, leaving 8 bases between. The CDR3 is made up of 14 amino acids. CDR3 sequence: CASSQTGSSYEQYF. The sequenced part of the CDR3 DNA is TGTGCCAGCAGCCAAACAGGGAGCTCCTATGAACAGTAC.

Remarks on this clone: The germline and genes are mouse ones. The CDR3 loop is CASSRDIRDEQYF. CDR3 bases read: TGTGCTAGCAGTAGAGATATTAGGGATGAACAGTAC. The rearrangement joins TRBV17 to TRBJ2-7; D gene ambiguous. The CDR3 is cut off 1 residue early in the read; its end comes from the germline J gene. Trimming shortened V by 0 bases and J by 5 bases, and 8 bases separated the two germline ends. Germline-derived CDR1 and CDR2 are MNHDT and YYDKIL. The CDR3 totals 13 residues.

As concerns this clone: Genes here carry mouse names. The sequence runs out 1 residue before the end of the CDR3; the remainder is reconstructed from the germline J gene. The chain carries TRBV3 and TRBJ2-4; 8 positions match TRBD1. Germline assignment: CDR1 SNHLY and CDR2 FYNGKV (reference sequence). CDR3 length: 13 amino acids. V was pared by 4 bases and J by 7 bases, with 4 bases of the junction left unmatched. The DNA read from the CDR3 is TGTGCCAGCAGCTCATCAGGGGGCGACACCTTGTAC. Translated, it gives CASSSSGGDTLY. The full-length CDR3 reads as CASSSSGGDTLYF.

As for this clone: Gene names follow the mouse nomenclature. The sequenced CDR3 bases are TGTGCTAGCAGTTTATTCAACTGGGGGGTCGCAGAAACGCTGTAT. Amino acids: CASSLFNWGVAETLY. In full, the CDR3 reads CASSLFNWGVAETLYF. J is TRBJ2-3 and V is TRBV29; 9 bases fit TRBD2. Read sequence stops 1 residue before the CDR3 end, and the germline J gene provides the missing end. CDR1 MSHET and CDR2 SYDVDS come from the germline V gene. The CDR3 spans 16 residues. The junction had 5 bases not matched to a gene; V was cut back by 1 base and J by 3 bases.

A note on this clone: The gene symbols are mouse symbols. The sequenced fragment ends 1 residue before the CDR3 boundary, so the rest is inferred from the germline J gene. This rearrangement joins TRBV5 to TRBJ1-1; D remains ambiguous. The germline V gene has CDR1 LGHNA and CDR2 YNLKQL (reference sequence). Trimming left V 1 base short and J 8 bases short, with 8 bases between. This CDR3 contains 12 residues. The DNA read from the CDR3 is TGTGCCAGCAGCCAAGCGGGGTCGGAAGTCTTC. The encoded protein is CASSQAGSEVF. The complete CDR3 protein is CASSQAGSEVFF.

A note on this clone: Genes and germline come from the mouse. The CDR3 end falls 1 residue outside the read, so it is completed with the germline J gene. V gene TRBV14 combines with J gene TRBJ2-1; TRBD1 or TRBD2 may be the D gene (5 bases each). This CDR3 spans 12 amino acids. Germline V lookup: CDR1 SGHDT, CDR2 FRDEAV. The V gene lost 5 bases and the J gene lost 6 bases, with 9 bases spanning the gap. CDR3 DNA (partial): TGTGCCAGCAGACCCGGGACTGCTGAGCAGTTC. Translated, it gives CASRPGTAEQF. The complete CDR3 reads CASRPGTAEQFF.

In regard to this clone: Here the gene names and germline are mouse. The read finishes 1 residue shy of the CDR3 end, and the germline J gene is used to complete it. V gene TRBV3 combines with J gene TRBJ2-7; D is undetermined. CDR1 is SNHLY, CDR2 FYNGKV, per germline (reference sequence). The CDR3 is 12 amino acids. V was trimmed by 1 base and J by 7 bases, leaving 8 bases between them. The chain's CDR3 is CASSLDGGEQYF. The sequenced CDR3 bases are TGTGCCAGCAGCTTAGATGGAGGAGAACAGTAC.

On this clone: Mouse germline and gene names are used. The sequence runs out 1 residue before the end of the CDR3; the remainder is reconstructed from the germline J gene. The rearrangement uses TRBV26 and TRBJ1-3, with D perhaps matching TRBD1 (5 bases). The CDR3 loop spans 17 amino acids. The V gene's germline CDR1 is KGHPV and CDR2 FQNQEV (reference sequence). V dropped 3 bases and J dropped 0 bases, with 15 bases sitting between them. The sequenced CDR3 bases are TGTGCCAGCAGTCTTCAGTCAGGGAGGATTTCTGGAAATACGCTCTAT. Translating it yields CASSLQSGRISGNTLY. The complete CDR3 reads CASSLQSGRISGNTLYF.

For this clone: Genes here carry mouse names. Read data end 1 residue before the CDR3 end; the end is taken from the germline J gene. V is TRBV20 and J is TRBJ2-5; D uncertain. Trimming left V 4 bases short and J 0 bases short, with 5 bases between. The CDR3 is made up of 12 amino acids. Per the germline V gene, CDR1 is GFQATS and CDR2 is STVNSAI. CDR3 DNA, as far as it was read: TGTGGTGCTAAACTTAACCAAGACACCCAGTAC. Its protein product is CGAKLNQDTQY. The whole CDR3 region reads CGAKLNQDTQYF.

About this clone: Genes and germline come from the mouse. The CDR3 end falls 1 residue outside the read, so it is completed with the germline J gene. This chain connects TRBV3 to TRBJ2-5; 8 bases are shared with TRBD1. Germline trimming cut 5 bases from V and 6 bases from J; bases unmatched to any gene: 1. Germline values: CDR1 SNHLY, CDR2 FYNGKV (reference sequence). The CDR3 loop spans 12 amino acids. The covered CDR3 bases are TGTGCCAGCAGCCGGGACAGGGACACCCAGTAC. It codes for CASSRDRDTQY. The full-length CDR3 reads as CASSRDRDTQYF. Full variable domain (remainder filled in from reference TRBV3 and TRBJ2-5): GPKVLQIPSHQIIDMGQMVTLNCDPVSNHLYFYWYKQILGQQMEFLVNFYNGKVMEKSKLFKDQFSVERPDGSYFTLKIQPTALEDSAVYFCASSRDRDTQYFGPGTRLLVL.

In the case of this clone: Here the gene names and germline are mouse. The CDR3 end is not reached by the read, which stops 1 residue before it; the germline J gene fills it in. The chain carries TRBV23 and TRBJ2-7; whether TRBD1, the table's D call, matches the DNA was not checked. CDR1 KGHTA and CDR2 FQNQQP come from the germline V gene. The length of the CDR3 is 12 residues. The CDR3 sequence: CSSRGQGWEQYF. The CDR3 bases that were read are TGCTCCAGCAGAGGACAGGGATGGGAACAGTAC. The complete variable domain, with remaining parts taken from reference TRBV23 and TRBJ2-7, reads DAAVTQKPRYLIKMKGQEAEMKCIPEKGHTAVFWYQQKQSKELKFLIYFQNQQPLDQIDMVKERFSAVCPSSSLCSLGIRTCEAEDSALYLCSSRGQGWEQYFGPGTRLTVL.

With regard to this clone: Gene names are the mouse ones. From the germline J gene comes the end of the CDR3, since the read stops 1 residue before it. V is TRBV13-3 and J is TRBJ2-5; D unclear. The length of the CDR3 is 14 residues. Trimming stripped 1 base from V and 2 bases from J, with 8 bases between. CDR1 and CDR2 (germline): NNHDY, SYVADS. The CDR3 here is CASSDNRAQDTQYF. The sequenced CDR3 bases are TGTGCCAGCAGTGATAACCGGGCCCAAGACACCCAGTAC. Filled out from reference TRBV13-3 and TRBJ2-5, the complete variable domain reads EAAVTQSPRSKVAVTGGKVTLSCHQTNNHDYMYWYRQDTGHGLRLIHYSYVADSTEKGDIPDGYKASRPSQENFSLILELASLSQTAVYFCASSDNRAQDTQYFGPGTRLLVL.

A remark on this clone: Gene and germline names: mouse. The missing CDR3 end, 1 residue past where the read stops, is filled in from the germline J gene. This chain uses TRBV3 with TRBJ2-1; 12 positions match TRBD2. Germline trimming cut 3 bases from V and 3 bases from J; bases unmatched to any gene: 6. The CDR3 extends over 17 amino acids. Germline CDR1 SNHLY, CDR2 FYNGKV (reference sequence). The sequenced CDR3 bases are TGTGCCAGCAGCTTTTCCGGGACTGGGGGGTCCTATGCTGAGCAGTTC. Translating gives CASSFSGTGGSYAEQF. The full CDR3 protein reads CASSFSGTGGSYAEQFF.

Notes on this clone: Gene and germline names: mouse. The missing CDR3 end, 1 residue past where the read stops, is filled in from the germline J gene. The J gene is TRBJ1-1, the V gene TRBV5, with 9 positions matching TRBD1. The CDR3 contains 15 residues. Germline CDR1 LGHNA, CDR2 YNLKQL (reference sequence). With 2 bases clipped from V and 0 bases from J, the junction kept 1 base outside the gene matches. CDR3 DNA, as far as it was read: TGTGCCAGCAGCCAACGACAGGGGGCAAACACAGAAGTCTTC. This gives the protein CASSQRQGANTEVF. The CDR3, in full, reads CASSQRQGANTEVFF.

A word on this clone: Gene names denote mouse genes. The observed sequence ends 1 residue before the CDR3 terminus, with the missing tail filled in from the germline J gene. The V call is TRBV13-2, the J call TRBJ2-7; 8 positions agree with TRBD2. From germline, CDR1 is NNHNN and CDR2 SYGAGS (reference sequence). With V trimmed by 0 bases and J by 6 bases, 2 bases remained unmatched. The length of the CDR3 is 13 residues. The part of the CDR3 DNA that was read is TGTGCCAGCGGTGATGCTGGGGGGTTTGAACAGTAC. Protein: CASGDAGGFEQY. The full-length CDR3 reads as CASGDAGGFEQYF.

Comments on this clone: Mouse germline and gene names are used. The missing CDR3 end, 1 residue past where the read stops, is filled in from the germline J gene. The chain couples TRBV13-1 to TRBJ1-4, with D possibly being TRBD1 (5 bases). Trimming cost V 1 base and J 4 bases, with 8 bases left between them. Germline assignment: CDR1 NSHNY and CDR2 SYGAGN. The CDR3 sequence is 14 residues long. The CDR3 DNA, read in part, is TGTGCCAGCAGTGATCCGGGGGTCAACGAAAGATTATTT. Translation gives CASSDPGVNERLF. The whole CDR3 protein is CASSDPGVNERLFF.